This is a list of T cell receptor beta chains from one sample in a study of CD8 T cells in Susac syndrome. Using its own MiXCR run on the immunoSEQ multiplex PCR reads, TCRdb lists one record per CDR3 protein. Among about 64,000 distinct CDR3 sequences, about 94% were seen once, and the ten largest hold 0.55% to 0.7%. The source material was CD8+ T cells from PBMCs. Receptors were obtained from a human donor with multiple sclerosis. Both conserved end residues are part of each CDR3. A D gene is named only where the DNA matches it firmly. Not all rows give a size; the values are once, few, many and, for expanded clones, a class.

v_call,d_call,clone_size,j_call,cdr3_aa,cdr3_nt
TRBV7-8,-,-,TRBJ1-3,CASSSGGVYTGNTIYF,TGTGCCAGCAGCTCCGGTGGAGTCTACACTGGAAACACCATATATTTT
TRBV15,TRBD2,-,TRBJ2-7,CATSAILAGLTYEQYF,TGTGCCACCAGCGCGATCCTAGCGGGCCTCACCTACGAGCAGTACTTC
TRBV7-3,TRBD1,-,TRBJ2-5,CASSLGTGEIQYF,TGTGCCAGCAGCCTCGGGACAGGGGAGATCCAGTACTTC
TRBV2,-,-,TRBJ1-4,CASSGGTNEKLFF,TGTGCCAGCAGTGGAGGTACTAATGAAAAACTGTTTTTT
TRBV24-1,-,-,TRBJ2-5,CATSDTYQETQYF,TGTGCCACCAGTGACACTTACCAAGAGACCCAGTACTTC
TRBV19,TRBD2,-,TRBJ2-1,CASSLAGAYNEQFF,TGTGCCAGTAGCTTAGCGGGGGCCTACAATGAGCAGTTCTTC
TRBV15,-,-,TRBJ1-5,CATSRRDTGQPQHF,TGTGCCACCAGCAGGCGGGACACTGGTCAGCCCCAGCATTTT
TRBV9,-,-,TRBJ2-3,CASSVATKGVTDTQYF,TGTGCCAGCAGCGTAGCTACAAAAGGTGTCACAGATACGCAGTATTTT
TRBV12-3/TRBV12-4,TRBD1,-,TRBJ1-6,CASSPTGVSNSPLHF,TGTGCCAGCAGTCCGACAGGGGTCTCCAATTCACCCCTCCACTTT
TRBV12-3/TRBV12-4,-,-,TRBJ2-1,CASSSRQGARSEQFF,TGTGCCAGCAGTTCGCGGCAAGGGGCCCGCAGTGAGCAGTTCTTC
TRBV29-1,TRBD1,-,TRBJ2-7,CSVPSGGEQYF,TGCAGCGTTCCATCAGGGGGCGAGCAGTACTTC
TRBV29-1,TRBD2,-,TRBJ2-3,CSSPTIAGGPDTQYF,TGCAGCTCCCCCACGATAGCGGGAGGGCCAGATACGCAGTATTTT
TRBV29-1,-,-,TRBJ2-1,CSVRSRGSHNEQFF,TGCAGCGTTCGTAGTCGGGGGTCCCACAATGAGCAGTTCTTC
TRBV29-1,TRBD1,once,TRBJ1-2,CSVEASGTGATNYGYTF,TGCAGCGTTGAAGCCTCCGGGACAGGCGCCACTAACTATGGCTACACCTTC
TRBV28,-,-,TRBJ2-1,CASSPARLYNEQFF,TGTGCCAGCAGCCCGGCTAGACTATACAATGAGCAGTTCTTC
TRBV10-3,TRBD1,-,TRBJ2-7,CAITGQGDSYEQYF,TGTGCCATCACCGGACAGGGGGACTCCTACGAGCAGTACTTC
TRBV6-4,TRBD2,-,TRBJ2-3,CASSEASGSTDTQYF,TGTGCCAGCAGTGAGGCTAGCGGGAGTACAGATACGCAGTATTTT
TRBV2,-,-,TRBJ2-5,CASSEKGSVRSWGETQYF,TGTGCCAGCAGTGAAAAGGGTTCGGTCAGGTCCTGGGGGGAGACCCAGTACTTC
TRBV11-2,-,-,TRBJ2-3,CASSLITKGPTDTQYF,TGTGCCAGCAGCTTAATCACAAAAGGGCCCACAGATACGCAGTATTTT
TRBV2,-,once,TRBJ1-1,CASQPGLEAFF,TGTGCCAGCCAACCGGGCCTTGAAGCTTTCTTT